These T cell receptor beta chains were read from a single sample in a study of T cell changes during pregnancy in multiple sclerosis. The data were produced by immunoSEQ multiplex PCR, yet TCRdb's version contains in-frame clones alone and is incomplete. The data hold 55,000 or so clones, with 92% observed a single time. The input for sequencing was CD4+ T cells from peripheral blood mononuclear cells, taken after pregnancy. Every receptor here comes from a female donor with multiple sclerosis, enrolled in a pregnancy study. CDR3s include the opening cysteine and the closing phenylalanine or tryptophan. The D gene is left open where the match is weak. A clone size is listed for some rows: how often the clone was seen (once, few, many), or a class if it is expanded.

clone_size: .
v_call: TRBV6-6
j_call: TRBJ2-5
d_call: TRBD2
cdr3_nt: TGTGCCAGCAGTTACCCTATTGGTGGTGGCGGGGGGACCCAGTACTTC
cdr3_aa: CASSYPIGGGGGTQYF

clone_size: .
v_call: TRBV18
j_call: TRBJ2-3
d_call: .
cdr3_nt: TGTGCCAGCTCAGGGGGGGGCCGAACAGATACGCAGTATTTT
cdr3_aa: CASSGGGRTDTQYF

clone_size: .
v_call: TRBV4-3
j_call: TRBJ1-1
d_call: TRBD1
cdr3_nt: TGCGCCAGCAGCCTGACAGGGGGGCTATCGGACACTGAAGCTTTCTTT
cdr3_aa: CASSLTGGLSDTEAFF

clone_size: .
v_call: TRBV13
j_call: TRBJ1-5
d_call: .
cdr3_nt: TGTGCCAGCAGCTCGACAGGAAGCAATCAGCCCCAGCATTTT
cdr3_aa: CASSSTGSNQPQHF

clone_size: .
v_call: TRBV9
j_call: TRBJ2-7
d_call: .
cdr3_nt: TGTGCCAGCAGCGTACTCGGGGAGTCCTACGAGCAGTACTTC
cdr3_aa: CASSVLGESYEQYF

clone_size: once
v_call: TRBV6-5
j_call: TRBJ1-1
d_call: .
cdr3_nt: TGTGCCAGCAGTTACTCGCAGAGGGCTTTCTTT
cdr3_aa: CASSYSQRAFF

clone_size: .
v_call: TRBV6-8
j_call: TRBJ1-5
d_call: .
cdr3_nt: TGTGCCAGCAGTTACTCGACGGTCGACTATAGCAATCAGCCCCAGCATTTT
cdr3_aa: CASSYSTVDYSNQPQHF

clone_size: .
v_call: TRBV7-9
j_call: TRBJ2-7
d_call: .
cdr3_nt: TGTGCCAGCAGCTTAGAGGTAGGGCGGGGCTATCCCTACGAGCAGTACTTC
cdr3_aa: CASSLEVGRGYPYEQYF

clone_size: .
v_call: TRBV6-4
j_call: TRBJ2-3
d_call: .
cdr3_nt: TGTGCCAGCAGTGAACGGTTAGCGGCTAGCACAGATACGCAGTATTTT
cdr3_aa: CASSERLAASTDTQYF

clone_size: .
v_call: TRBV6-4
j_call: TRBJ1-5
d_call: .
cdr3_nt: TGTGCCAGCAGTGACAGGCGGGGACAGCCCCAGCATTTT
cdr3_aa: CASSDRRGQPQHF

clone_size: .
v_call: TRBV2
j_call: TRBJ2-7
d_call: .
cdr3_nt: TGTGCCAGCAGGTTGGACTCGGGGGAGCAGTACTTC
cdr3_aa: CASRLDSGEQYF

clone_size: .
v_call: TRBV7-9
j_call: TRBJ2-7
d_call: TRBD1
cdr3_nt: TGTGCCAGCAGCTCTTGGGGACAGGGGGCCTCCGAGCAGTACTTC
cdr3_aa: CASSSWGQGASEQYF

clone_size: .
v_call: TRBV7-8
j_call: TRBJ1-6
d_call: TRBD1
cdr3_nt: TGTGCCAGCAGTCTAGAGGGGACAGCTAATTCACCCCTCCACTTT
cdr3_aa: CASSLEGTANSPLHF

clone_size: .
v_call: TRBV30
j_call: TRBJ2-7
d_call: TRBD2
cdr3_nt: TGTGCCTGGAGCCCCGGGACTATTCCGTACGAGCAGTACTTC
cdr3_aa: CAWSPGTIPYEQYF

clone_size: .
v_call: TRBV7-2
j_call: TRBJ2-5
d_call: TRBD2
cdr3_nt: TGTGCCAGCAGACCAGAGCGGGGCCCCAGGGAGACCCAGTACTTC
cdr3_aa: CASRPERGPRETQYF

clone_size: once
v_call: TRBV5-6
j_call: TRBJ2-5
d_call: TRBD2
cdr3_nt: TGTGCCAGCAGCTTCGGGGTAGCGGGGGTCCAAGAGACCCAGTACTTC
cdr3_aa: CASSFGVAGVQETQYF

clone_size: few
v_call: TRBV25-1
j_call: TRBJ1-1
d_call: .
cdr3_nt: TGTGCCAGCAGTGAAGACGCCGCACCAGGGGACACTGAAGCTTTCTTT
cdr3_aa: CASSEDAAPGDTEAFF

clone_size: .
v_call: TRBV4-2
j_call: TRBJ2-7
d_call: .
cdr3_nt: TGTGCCAGCAGCCCGAGACTAGGCGATGGCGGGACCTCCTACGAGCAGTACTTC
cdr3_aa: CASSPRLGDGGTSYEQYF

clone_size: .
v_call: TRBV25-1
j_call: TRBJ2-2
d_call: TRBD2
cdr3_nt: TGTGCCAGCACGGGGGGTAGCGGGGGGGCCTACGGGGAGCTGTTTTTT
cdr3_aa: CASTGGSGGAYGELFF

clone_size: .
v_call: TRBV5-1
j_call: TRBJ1-1
d_call: .
cdr3_nt: TGCGCCAGCAGCTTTAGTGGGAGCACTGAAGCTTTCTTT
cdr3_aa: CASSFSGSTEAFF

clone_size: once
v_call: TRBV27
j_call: TRBJ2-7
d_call: .
cdr3_nt: TGTGCCAGCAAACCGGGACTTCTCAAAACCTACGAGCAGTACTTC
cdr3_aa: CASKPGLLKTYEQYF

clone_size: once
v_call: TRBV6-5
j_call: TRBJ2-1
d_call: .
cdr3_nt: TGTGCCTCAAGGACAGCGCCTTGGGATGAGCAGTTCTTC
cdr3_aa: CASRTAPWDEQFF

clone_size: .
v_call: TRBV5-1
j_call: TRBJ1-1
d_call: TRBD1
cdr3_nt: TGCGCCAGCAGCTATCAACAGGGGGCGCTGACTGAAGCTTTCTTT
cdr3_aa: CASSYQQGALTEAFF

clone_size: .
v_call: TRBV4-2
j_call: TRBJ2-3
d_call: TRBD2
cdr3_nt: TGTGCCAGCAGCCAAGTAAGCGGGGGGGGCACAGATACGCAGTATTTT
cdr3_aa: CASSQVSGGGTDTQYF

clone_size: .
v_call: TRBV25-1
j_call: TRBJ2-1
d_call: .
cdr3_nt: TGTGCCAGCAGTGTACAGGGGGGGGGAGCCAATGAGCAGTTCTTC
cdr3_aa: CASSVQGGGANEQFF

clone_size: .
v_call: TRBV6-1
j_call: TRBJ1-1
d_call: TRBD1
cdr3_nt: TGTGCCAGCTGGCGACAGGGGATAGGCACTGAAGCTTTCTTT
cdr3_aa: CASWRQGIGTEAFF

clone_size: .
v_call: TRBV5-6
j_call: TRBJ2-2
d_call: .
cdr3_nt: TGTGCCAGCAGCTGGGCACAATTCGGGGAGCTGTTTTTT
cdr3_aa: CASSWAQFGELFF

clone_size: .
v_call: TRBV5-6
j_call: TRBJ2-7
d_call: TRBD1
cdr3_nt: TGTGCCAGCAGCCACGGACAGGGCAGGGCCTACGAGCAGTACTTC
cdr3_aa: CASSHGQGRAYEQYF

clone_size: .
v_call: TRBV18
j_call: TRBJ2-7
d_call: .
cdr3_nt: TGTGCCAGCTCACTTCCCAATCCGGGGTTCGCGCAGTACTTC
cdr3_aa: CASSLPNPGFAQYF

clone_size: .
v_call: TRBV19
j_call: TRBJ1-5
d_call: .
cdr3_nt: TGTGCCAGTACCTCTACCAGGAGGGGGGGAGGACAGCCCCAGCATTTT
cdr3_aa: CASTSTRRGGGQPQHF

clone_size: once
v_call: TRBV6-6
j_call: TRBJ2-7
d_call: .
cdr3_nt: TGTGCCAGCTACTCCGGGACATACTCCTACGAGCAGTACTTC
cdr3_aa: CASYSGTYSYEQYF

clone_size: .
v_call: TRBV7-9
j_call: TRBJ1-5
d_call: TRBD1
cdr3_nt: TGTGCCAGCAGCTACTCCGGGACAGCGAGCAATCAGCCCCAGCATTTT
cdr3_aa: CASSYSGTASNQPQHF

clone_size: .
v_call: TRBV7-2
j_call: TRBJ2-3
d_call: TRBD2
cdr3_nt: TGTGCCAGCAGCCTAGGGGCGGGGGGCACAGATACGCAGTATTTT
cdr3_aa: CASSLGAGGTDTQYF

clone_size: .
v_call: TRBV19
j_call: TRBJ1-5
d_call: .
cdr3_nt: TGTGCCAGTAGGAGAGATGGCAATCAGCCCCAGCATTTT
cdr3_aa: CASRRDGNQPQHF

clone_size: .
v_call: TRBV2
j_call: TRBJ1-5
d_call: .
cdr3_nt: TGTGCCAGCAGATCACAGGGACTAGTCAATCAGCCCCAGCATTTT
cdr3_aa: CASRSQGLVNQPQHF

clone_size: once
v_call: TRBV10-3
j_call: TRBJ1-5
d_call: .
cdr3_nt: TGTGCCATCAGTGATAGGGGAACGGGTCAGCCCCAGCATTTT
cdr3_aa: CAISDRGTGQPQHF

clone_size: once
v_call: TRBV23-1
j_call: TRBJ1-1
d_call: .
cdr3_nt: TGCGCCCGCACCTGGACAGAACTGAACACTGAAGCTTTCTTT
cdr3_aa: CARTWTELNTEAFF

clone_size: once
v_call: TRBV7-2
j_call: TRBJ2-3
d_call: .
cdr3_nt: TGTGCCAGCAGCTTGAGTGCTAGCACAGATACGCAGTATTTT
cdr3_aa: CASSLSASTDTQYF

clone_size: .
v_call: TRBV7-8
j_call: TRBJ2-3
d_call: .
cdr3_nt: TGTGCCAGCAGCTCCTGGCAGGTGGAGGGCACAGATACACAGTATTTT
cdr3_aa: CASSSWQVEGTDTQYF

clone_size: .
v_call: TRBV7-2
j_call: TRBJ1-1
d_call: .
cdr3_nt: TGTGCCAGCAGCTTAGGGCCCGTATCTGAAGCTTTCTTT
cdr3_aa: CASSLGPVSEAFF

clone_size: once
v_call: TRBV7-2
j_call: TRBJ1-5
d_call: .
cdr3_nt: TGTGCCAGCAGCCATTTACAGGCTAATCAGCCCCAGCATTTT
cdr3_aa: CASSHLQANQPQHF

clone_size: .
v_call: TRBV19
j_call: TRBJ2-7
d_call: TRBD2
cdr3_nt: TGTGCCAGTAGTATCATAGCGGGGGGCCACGAGCAGTACTTC
cdr3_aa: CASSIIAGGHEQYF

clone_size: .
v_call: TRBV6-4
j_call: TRBJ1-5
d_call: .
cdr3_nt: TGTGCCAGCAGTGGTCGAGGCAGAAGTATAGCGAGCAATCAGCCCCAGCATTTT
cdr3_aa: CASSGRGRSIASNQPQHF

clone_size: .
v_call: TRBV7-3
j_call: TRBJ1-6
d_call: .
cdr3_nt: TGTGCCAGCAGCCTAAGCGGGGTCCCCTATAATTCACCCCTCCACTTT
cdr3_aa: CASSLSGVPYNSPLHF

clone_size: .
v_call: TRBV5-1
j_call: TRBJ1-6
d_call: TRBD1
cdr3_nt: TGCGCCAGCAGCTTGGGGGGACAGGACTCTTCACCCCTCCACTTT
cdr3_aa: CASSLGGQDSSPLHF

clone_size: .
v_call: TRBV19
j_call: TRBJ2-5
d_call: TRBD2
cdr3_nt: TGTGCCAGGTTTTGGACTAGCGGGGGGGCCGGGGAGACCCAGTACTTC
cdr3_aa: CARFWTSGGAGETQYF

clone_size: .
v_call: TRBV19
j_call: TRBJ2-1
d_call: .
cdr3_nt: TGTGCCAGTAGTTTGAGGACAGCTTACAATGAGCAGTTCTTC
cdr3_aa: CASSLRTAYNEQFF